One and the same sample provided the 13 T cell receptor beta chains below, sequenced in a study of T cells in Graves' hyperthyroidism and ophthalmopathy. TCR beta CDR3 region amplification was performed from RNA transcripts. A first-round RT-PCR of the TCR CDR3 used the HTBI primer set. TCRdb reprocessed the multiplex PCR reads with MiXCR, giving one entry per CDR3 protein. The table shows approximately 430,000 distinct CDR3 sequences, with roughly 14% occurring only once. The sample consisted of blood. The receptors here all came from a woman between 18 and 30 years old with Graves' hyperthyroidism.

This clonotype was seen at least ten times. The chain recombines TRBV3-1 with TRBJ2-3; D gene unclear. The CDR3 length is 14 residues. V was trimmed by 1 base and J by 6 bases, leaving 11 bases between them. Germline V lookup: CDR1 LGHDT, CDR2 YNNKEL (reference sequence). In DNA, the CDR3 is TGTGCCAGCAGCCAAGTACCGGGCTCCGATACGCAGTATTTT. Translating gives CASSQVPGSDTQYF.

This clonotype was picked up many times. The V call is TRBV7-3, the J call TRBJ2-2, with TRBD2 identical over 11 bases. The trim removed 5 bases at V and 5 bases at J, leaving 4 bases unmatched. CDR1 is SGHTA, CDR2 FQGTGA, per germline. The CDR3 has 15 residues. This CDR3 reads CASSELAGDTGELFF. The DNA of the CDR3 is TGTGCCAGCAGCGAACTAGCGGGAGATACCGGGGAGCTGTTTTTT.

V usage is TRBV5-1 and J usage is TRBJ1-2, with TRBD1 matching over 7 bases. CDR3 size: 16 residues. Germline CDR1 is SGHRS and CDR2 is YFSETQ. The trim removed 4 bases at V and 2 bases at J, leaving 11 bases unmatched. The CDR3 reads CASSPGKTGSNYGYTF. The CDR3 DNA sequence: TGCGCCAGCAGCCCGGGGAAGACAGGGTCCAACTATGGCTACACCTTC.

The chain carries TRBV2 and TRBJ1-5; 8 nucleotides align to TRBD1. Trimming at V came to 5 bases and at J to 3 bases, leaving 6 bases not matched to a gene. CDR1 is SNHLY and CDR2 is FYNNEI in the germline V gene. The CDR3 consists of 15 residues. The CDR3 DNA follows: TGTGCCAGCAGTTACCGGACAGGGAACAATCAGCCCCAGCATTTT. It encodes CASSYRTGNNQPQHF.

V and J are TRBV6-5 and TRBJ2-2; D possibly corresponds to TRBD1 (6 bases). Germline V CDR1 and CDR2: MNHEY, SVGAGI. The V end lost 2 bases, the J end lost 2 bases, and 15 bases lay between the germline ends. This CDR3 spans 17 amino acids. This chain's CDR3 is CASSYTTGTPNTGELFF. CDR3 coding DNA: TGTGCCAGCAGTTACACTACCGGGACACCTAACACCGGGGAGCTGTTTTTT.

This clonotype has a single count. The V call is TRBV7-9, the J call TRBJ1-3; D is unresolved. With 6 bases removed from V and 0 bases from J, the gap between germline ends came to 15 bases. The germline gives CDR1 SEHNR, CDR2 FQNEAQ (reference sequence). CDR3 size: 16 residues. In DNA form, the CDR3 reads TGTGCCAGCAGTTACTCCGGGAGGTCCTCTGGAAACACCATATATTTT. Its protein is CASSYSGRSSGNTIYF.

This clonotype showed up just a few times. The chain joins TRBV10-3 to TRBJ2-7, with 10 bases identical to TRBD1. CDR1 ENHRY and CDR2 SYGVKD come from the germline V gene. This CDR3 is 16 amino acids long. The J segment lost 2 bases and the V segment lost 4 bases, leaving 8 bases of the junction unmatched. The CDR3 bases are TGTGCCATCAGTGTTCGGGGGGACAGGGGTACCTACGAGCAGTACTTC. It yields the protein CAISVRGDRGTYEQYF.

This clonotype was observed many times. The chain combines TRBV11-2 with TRBJ2-5, with 10 bases matching TRBD2. Germline V gene sequence: CDR1 SGHAT, CDR2 FQNNGV. The ends lost 4 bases at V and 0 bases at J; junction bases unmatched: 5. The CDR3 totals 16 residues. CDR3 region: CASSSGLAAYQETQYF. The CDR3 DNA is TGTGCCAGCAGCTCCGGACTAGCGGCGTACCAAGAGACCCAGTACTTC.

This clonotype was picked up many times. The CDR3 DNA reads as TGTGCCAGCAGTTACTCGGGGACCCTGGCCTCGGAGCAGTACTTC. It specifies CASSYSGTLASEQYF. The chain links TRBV6-5 to TRBJ2-7; D may be TRBD1 or TRBD2 (5 bases each). This CDR3 comprises 15 residues. Trimming pared 0 bases from V and 7 bases from J, leaving 16 bases between. Germline-derived CDR1 and CDR2 are MNHEY and SVGAGI.

At least ten counts were recorded for this clonotype. V gene TRBV6-1 combines with J gene TRBJ1-1; the D is unclear. V was shortened by 6 bases and J by 4 bases, with 15 bases between the two germline ends. The germline CDR1 and CDR2 sequences are MNHNS and SASEGT. This CDR3 is built from 14 residues. Here the CDR3 reads CASRPEERGTEAFF. CDR3 nucleotides: TGTGCCAGCAGACCCGAGGAACGGGGCACTGAAGCTTTCTTT.

Ten or more counts support this clonotype. The chain couples TRBV12-3 or TRBV12-4 to TRBJ2-5; 7 bases fit TRBD2. This CDR3 has 18 amino acids. The trim removed 3 bases at V and 5 bases at J, leaving 18 bases unmatched. The CDR3 is CASSFIRGFGGVLETQYF. The CDR3 region has the DNA TGTGCCAGCAGTTTTATTCGAGGGTTTGGGGGGGTTTTGGAGACCCAGTACTTC.

V is TRBV30 and J is TRBJ1-6; D is undetermined. Trimming shortened V by 0 bases and J by 8 bases, and 14 bases separated the two germline ends. The CDR3 is 15 amino acids. Germline V lookup: CDR1 GTSNPN, CDR2 SVGIG (reference sequence). The CDR3 sequence: CAWSVLVDLDSPLHF. The CDR3 DNA is TGTGCCTGGAGTGTACTCGTCGACTTGGATTCACCCCTCCACTTT. Full variable domain (remainder filled in from reference TRBV30 and TRBJ1-6): SQTIHQWPATLVQPVGSPLSLECTVEGTSNPNLYWYRQAAGRGLQLLFYSVGIGQISSEVPQNLSASRPQDRQFILSSKKLLLSDSGFYLCAWSVLVDLDSPLHFGNGTRLTVT.

V gene TRBV20-1 combines with J gene TRBJ2-1; D not certain. The germline V and J ends were trimmed by 6 bases and 6 bases, with 12 bases remaining between them. The length of the CDR3 is 12 residues. Germline CDR1 is DFQATT and CDR2 is SNEGSKA (reference sequence). CDR3 DNA: TGCAGTGCCCTAAGCCGTCCCAATGAGCAGTTCTTC. This codes for CSALSRPNEQFF.